Here is one TCR beta chain with its context. This sample was taken from a study of CD8+CD57+ T cells in acquired aplastic anemia. CDR3 length equals 13 residues. CDR1 is SGHTA and CDR2 is FQGTGA in the germline V gene. V was trimmed by 5 bases and J by 3 bases, leaving 10 bases between them. It was patients with CD8+CD57+ cell expansion by flow cytometry who were chosen for sequencing. The study profiled TCR beta VDJ and CDR3 using genomic DNA as template. TCRdb re-derived calls from the reads in MiXCR, one entry per CDR3 protein. The data show 150,000 to 160,000 distinct CDR3 sequences, over 50% seen once.

The J gene is TRBJ2-5, the V gene TRBV7-3; unclear D gene. The sample consisted of sorted CD4+, CD8+, or CD8+CD57+ T cells (not recorded which) from PBMCs. The clonotype comes from a human donor with aplastic anemia. CDR3 DNA: TGTGCCAGCAGCGAACATCCTAAAGAGACCCAGTACTTC. Protein sequence: CASSEHPKETQYF. Full variable domain (remainder filled in from reference TRBV7-3 and TRBJ2-5): GAGVSQTPSNKVTEKGKYVELRCDPISGHTALYWYRQSLGQGPEFLIYFQGTGAADDSGLPNDRFFAVRPEGSVSTLKIQRTERGDSAVYLCASSEHPKETQYFGPGTRLLVL.